This T cell receptor (beta chain) was obtained from a study of blood T cell repertoires in COVID-19. Measured with immunoSEQ multiplex PCR; TCRdb has only the in-frame clones, and not every one. The sample carries about 300,000 clones, just over 85% recorded once. Germline values: CDR1 MGHRA, CDR2 YSYEKL. This CDR3 spans 13 amino acids. V lost 4 bases, J lost 7 bases, and 8 bases lay in between. Recovered status applied to Cohort 3 donors who had two consecutive negative PCRs. It also applied to those with clearance or with symptom resolution. The chain carries TRBV4-1 and TRBJ1-6; D gene uncertain. This TCR was recovered from a man aged 30-40 years who had recovered from COVID-19. Sequencing was done on a sample of PBMCs or T cells enriched from blood (not recorded which). The CDR3 is CASSPPGNSPLHF. The CDR3 coding sequence is TGCGCCAGCAGCCCGCCGGGAAATTCACCCCTCCACTTT.